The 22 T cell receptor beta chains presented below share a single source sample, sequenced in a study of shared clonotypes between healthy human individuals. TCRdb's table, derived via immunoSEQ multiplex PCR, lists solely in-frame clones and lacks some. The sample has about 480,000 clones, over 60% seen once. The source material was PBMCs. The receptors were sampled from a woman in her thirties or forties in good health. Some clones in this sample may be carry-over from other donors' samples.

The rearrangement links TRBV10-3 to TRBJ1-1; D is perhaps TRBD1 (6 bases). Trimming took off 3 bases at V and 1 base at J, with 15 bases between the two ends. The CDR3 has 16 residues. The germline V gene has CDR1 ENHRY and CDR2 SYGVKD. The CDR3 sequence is CAISDFQGQRNTEAFF. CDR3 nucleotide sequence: TGTGCCATCAGTGATTTCCAGGGGCAAAGGAACACTGAAGCTTTCTTT.

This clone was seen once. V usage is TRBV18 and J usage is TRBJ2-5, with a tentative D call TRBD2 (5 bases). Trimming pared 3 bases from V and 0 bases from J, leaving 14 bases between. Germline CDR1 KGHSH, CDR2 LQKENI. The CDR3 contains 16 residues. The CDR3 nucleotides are TGTGCCAGCTCACCGGGAGTCATTCAGTACCAAGAGACCCAGTACTTC. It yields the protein CASSPGVIQYQETQYF.

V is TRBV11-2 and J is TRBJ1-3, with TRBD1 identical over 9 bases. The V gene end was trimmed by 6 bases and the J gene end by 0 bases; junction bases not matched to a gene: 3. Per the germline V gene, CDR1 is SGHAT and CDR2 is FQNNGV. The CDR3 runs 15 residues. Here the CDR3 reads CASRPTGGSGNTIYF. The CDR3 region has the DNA TGTGCCAGCAGGCCGACAGGGGGCTCTGGAAACACCATATATTTT.

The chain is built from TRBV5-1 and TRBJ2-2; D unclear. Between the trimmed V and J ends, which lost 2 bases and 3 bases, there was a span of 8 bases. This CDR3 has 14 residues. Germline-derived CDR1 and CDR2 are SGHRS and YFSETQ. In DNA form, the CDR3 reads TGCGCCAGCAGCTTCCCCTCAGACACCGGGGAGCTGTTTTTT. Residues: CASSFPSDTGELFF.

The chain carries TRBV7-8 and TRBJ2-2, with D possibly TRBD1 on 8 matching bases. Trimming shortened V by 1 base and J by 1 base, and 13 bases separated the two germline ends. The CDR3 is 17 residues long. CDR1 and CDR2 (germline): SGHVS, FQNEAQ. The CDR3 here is CASSLVGGTGNTGELFF. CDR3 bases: TGTGCCAGCAGCTTAGTGGGGGGGACAGGGAACACCGGGGAGCTGTTTTTT.

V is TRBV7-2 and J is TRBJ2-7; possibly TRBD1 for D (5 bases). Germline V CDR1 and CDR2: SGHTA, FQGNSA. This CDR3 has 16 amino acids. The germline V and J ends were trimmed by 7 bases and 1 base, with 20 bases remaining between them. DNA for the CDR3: TGTGCCAGCACCACCGCCGGAGTAGCAGGGTCCTACGAGCAGTACTTC. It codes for CASTTAGVAGSYEQYF.

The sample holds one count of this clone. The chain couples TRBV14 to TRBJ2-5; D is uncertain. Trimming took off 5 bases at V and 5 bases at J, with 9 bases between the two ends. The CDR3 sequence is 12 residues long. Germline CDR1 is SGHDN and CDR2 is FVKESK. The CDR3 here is CASSTRAETQYF. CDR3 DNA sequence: TGTGCCAGCAGCACAAGGGCCGAGACCCAGTACTTC.

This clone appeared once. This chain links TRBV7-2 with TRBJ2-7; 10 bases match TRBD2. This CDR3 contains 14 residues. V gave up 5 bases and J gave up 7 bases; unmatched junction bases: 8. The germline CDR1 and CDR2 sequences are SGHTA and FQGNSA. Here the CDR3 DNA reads TGTGCCAGCAGCCTAGGACTAGCGGTGGGAGAGCAGTACTTC. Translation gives CASSLGLAVGEQYF.

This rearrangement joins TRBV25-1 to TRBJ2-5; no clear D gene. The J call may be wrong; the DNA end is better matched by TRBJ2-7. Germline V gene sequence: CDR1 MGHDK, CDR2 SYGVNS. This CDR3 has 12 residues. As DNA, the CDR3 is TGTGCCAGCAGTGCTCAATATTCCGAGCAGTACTTC. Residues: CASSAQYSEQYF.

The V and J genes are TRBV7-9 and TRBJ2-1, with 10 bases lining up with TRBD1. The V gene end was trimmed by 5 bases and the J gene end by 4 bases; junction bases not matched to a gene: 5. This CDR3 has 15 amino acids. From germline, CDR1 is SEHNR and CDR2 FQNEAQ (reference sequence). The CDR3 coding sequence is TGTGCCAGCAGCCCGCTGGGACAGGGGTACAATGAGCAGTTCTTC. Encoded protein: CASSPLGQGYNEQFF. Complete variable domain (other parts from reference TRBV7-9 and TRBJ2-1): DTGVSQNPRHKITKRGQNVTFRCDPISEHNRLYWYRQTLGQGPEFLTYFQNEAQLEKSRLLSDRFSAERPKGSFSTLEIQRTEQGDSAMYLCASSPLGQGYNEQFFGPGTRLTVL.

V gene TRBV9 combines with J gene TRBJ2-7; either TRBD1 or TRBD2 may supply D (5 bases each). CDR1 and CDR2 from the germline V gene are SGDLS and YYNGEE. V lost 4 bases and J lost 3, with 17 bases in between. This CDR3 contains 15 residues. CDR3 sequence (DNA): TGTGCCAGCAGCCCCGGGTTGGGGGAACACTACGAGCAGTACTTC. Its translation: CASSPGLGEHYEQYF.

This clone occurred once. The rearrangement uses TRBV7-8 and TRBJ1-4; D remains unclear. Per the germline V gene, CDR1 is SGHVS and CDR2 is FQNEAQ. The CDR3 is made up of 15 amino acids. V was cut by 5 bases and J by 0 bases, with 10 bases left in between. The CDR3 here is CASSLRTATNEKLFF. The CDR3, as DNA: TGTGCCAGCAGCCTCCGGACGGCAACTAATGAAAAACTGTTTTTT. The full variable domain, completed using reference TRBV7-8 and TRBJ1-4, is GAGVSQSPRYKVAKRGQDVALRCDPISGHVSLFWYQQALGQGPEFLTYFQNEAQLDKSGLPSDRFFAERPEGSVSTLKIQRTQQEDSAVYLCASSLRTATNEKLFFGSGTQLSVL.

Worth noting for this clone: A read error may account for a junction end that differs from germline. The CDR3 coding sequence is TGTGCTAGCAGCTTAGGAGGGCCTGGGGCCAACGTCCTGACTTTC. This codes for CASSLGGPGANVLTF. The V gene is TRBV7-7, the J gene TRBJ2-6, with D perhaps matching TRBD2 (6 bases). The CDR3 consists of 15 residues. CDR1 SSHAT and CDR2 FNYEAQ come from the germline V gene (reference sequence).

CDR3 protein: CASRSSTEAFF. The CDR3 coding sequence is TGTGCCAGCAGGTCTAGTACTGAAGCTTTCTTT. V usage is TRBV28 and J usage is TRBJ1-1; D call uncertain. Trimming took 6 bases from V and 5 from J, leaving 7 bases between them. Germline lookup yields CDR1 MDHEN and CDR2 SYDVKM. The CDR3 has 11 amino acids.

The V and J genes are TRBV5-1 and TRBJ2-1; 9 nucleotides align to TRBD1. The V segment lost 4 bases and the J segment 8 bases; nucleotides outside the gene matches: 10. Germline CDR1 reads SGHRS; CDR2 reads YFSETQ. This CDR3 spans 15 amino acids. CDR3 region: CASSPGTGSGDEQFF. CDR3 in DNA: TGCGCCAGCAGCCCAGGGACAGGGTCTGGGGATGAGCAGTTCTTC.

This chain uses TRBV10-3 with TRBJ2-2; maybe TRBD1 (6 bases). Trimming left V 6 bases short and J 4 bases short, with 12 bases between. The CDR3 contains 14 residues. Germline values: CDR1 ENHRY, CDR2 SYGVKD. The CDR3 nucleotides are TGTGCCATCAGACAGGGCCTGGGCACCGGGGAGCTGTTTTTT. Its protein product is CAIRQGLGTGELFF.

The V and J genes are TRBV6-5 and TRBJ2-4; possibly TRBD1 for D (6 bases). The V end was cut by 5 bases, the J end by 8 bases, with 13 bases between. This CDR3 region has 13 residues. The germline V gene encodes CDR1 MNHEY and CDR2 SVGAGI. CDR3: CASSTGTSYIQYF. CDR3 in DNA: TGTGCCAGCAGTACCGGGACAAGTTACATTCAGTACTTC.

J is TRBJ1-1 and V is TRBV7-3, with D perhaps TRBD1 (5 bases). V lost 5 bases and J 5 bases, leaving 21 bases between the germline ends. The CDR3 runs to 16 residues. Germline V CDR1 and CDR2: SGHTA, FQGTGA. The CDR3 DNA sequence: TGTGCCAGCAGCCCCATCCCTGGGAGGGGATTGACTGAAGCTTTCTTT. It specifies CASSPIPGRGLTEAFF.

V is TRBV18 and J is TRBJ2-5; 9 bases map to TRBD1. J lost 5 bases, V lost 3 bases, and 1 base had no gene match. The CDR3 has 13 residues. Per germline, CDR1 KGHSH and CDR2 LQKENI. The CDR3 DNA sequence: TGTGCCAGCTCACCGGACAGGGGCGAGACCCAGTACTTC. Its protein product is CASSPDRGETQYF. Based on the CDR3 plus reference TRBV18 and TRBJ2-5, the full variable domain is NAGVMQNPRHLVRRRGQEARLRCSPMKGHSHVYWYRQLPEEGLKFMVYLQKENIIDESGMPKERFSAEFPKEGPSILRIQQVVRGDSAAYFCASSPDRGETQYFGPGTRLLVL.

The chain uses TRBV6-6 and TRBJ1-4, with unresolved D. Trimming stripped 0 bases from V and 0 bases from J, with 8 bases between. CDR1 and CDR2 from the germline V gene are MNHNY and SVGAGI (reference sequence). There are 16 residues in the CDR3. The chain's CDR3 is CASSYSAVATNEKLFF. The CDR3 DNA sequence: TGTGCCAGCAGTTACTCGGCCGTTGCAACTAATGAAAAACTGTTTTTT.

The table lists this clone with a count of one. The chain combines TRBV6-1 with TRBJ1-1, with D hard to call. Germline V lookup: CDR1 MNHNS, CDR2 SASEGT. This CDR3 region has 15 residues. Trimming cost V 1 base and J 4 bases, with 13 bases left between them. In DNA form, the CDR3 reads TGTGCCAGCAGTGAAGGGCGGGGATGGAGCACTGAAGCTTTCTTT. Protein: CASSEGRGWSTEAFF.

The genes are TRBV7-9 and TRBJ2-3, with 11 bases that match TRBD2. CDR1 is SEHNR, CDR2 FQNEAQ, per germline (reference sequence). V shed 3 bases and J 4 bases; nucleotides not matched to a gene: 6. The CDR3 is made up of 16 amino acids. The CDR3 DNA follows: TGTGCCAGCAGCTTCTCGACTAGCGGGAATTCAGATACGCAGTATTTT. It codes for CASSFSTSGNSDTQYF.